The 14 T cell receptor beta chains below were found in one sample sequenced in a study of cytomegalovirus exposure and HLA in healthy donors. Use of 60 Vbeta and 13 Jbeta primers characterized the PCR. Using immunoSEQ multiplex PCR, the repertoire was profiled, and TCRdb retains in-frame clones only, with some absent. The table lists 100,000 to 150,000 clones, around 77% of them singletons. Specimen: PBMCs. The receptors shown here come from a woman aged 55-69 years in good health and CMV-seronegative.

A single count supports this clone. This chain joins TRBV5-1 and TRBJ2-3, with 11 bases identical to TRBD2. Germline loops: CDR1 SGHRS, CDR2 YFSETQ. V lost 0 bases to trimming and J lost 1 base; unmatched junction nucleotides: 13. The CDR3 contains 20 residues. CDR3 sequence (DNA): TGCGCCAGCAGCTTGGCCCACGTAGGACTAGCGGGCCCTCGCACAGATACGCAGTATTTT. Protein product: CASSLAHVGLAGPRTDTQYF.

The chain joins TRBV4-1 to TRBJ1-5; TRBD1 might be the D (5 bases). CDR3 length: 16 residues. Germline V gene data show CDR1 as MGHRA and CDR2 as YSYEKL. The V and J ends lost 0 bases and 0 bases respectively, with 9 bases between them. The CDR3 region has the DNA TGCGCCAGCAGCCAAGAGGCAGGGTATAGCAATCAGCCCCAGCATTTT. Protein product: CASSQEAGYSNQPQHF.

The chain carries TRBV6-1 and TRBJ1-1; 7 positions match TRBD1. V was pared by 7 bases and J by 3 bases, with 11 bases of the junction left unmatched. Germline values: CDR1 MNHNS, CDR2 SASEGT. The CDR3 sequence is 15 residues long. The CDR3 DNA is TGTGCCAGCAAAGGCGGAAGGACAGGTCACACTGAAGCTTTCTTT. Amino acid sequence: CASKGGRTGHTEAFF.

The J gene is TRBJ2-2, the V gene TRBV10-3, with TRBD2 as a possible D gene (5 bases). V lost 3 bases and J lost 3, with 11 bases in between. The CDR3 sequence is 15 residues long. From germline, CDR1 is ENHRY and CDR2 SYGVKD. DNA of the CDR3: TGTGCCATCAGTGAACGGCTAGCTGACACCGGGGAGCTGTTTTTT. It specifies CAISERLADTGELFF.

This clone showed up just once. The chain uses TRBV7-9 and TRBJ1-2; 10 bases align to TRBD1. CDR3 length: 17 residues. J was trimmed by 7 bases and V by 4 bases; bases with no gene match: 15. Germline lookup yields CDR1 SEHNR and CDR2 FQNEAQ (reference sequence). The CDR3 DNA follows: TGTGCCAGCAGCTCGCGGACAGGGGGTGCTAATTCCTTTGGCTACACCTTC. This encodes CASSSRTGGANSFGYTF.

This chain joins TRBV14 and TRBJ2-1; the match to TRBD2 covers 10 bases. V lost 1 base and J lost 7; bases outside the gene matches: 7. Germline CDR1 and CDR2: SGHDN and FVKESK. The CDR3 has 16 amino acids. The DNA of the CDR3 is TGTGCCAGCAGCCAAGGGGGTAGCGGGAGGCAGAATGAGCAGTTCTTC. As protein: CASSQGGSGRQNEQFF.

This chain joins TRBV5-6 and TRBJ2-1; TRBD2 agrees at 7 bases. Germline V CDR1 and CDR2: SGHDT, YYEEEE. With 4 bases clipped from V and 3 bases from J, the junction kept 7 bases outside the gene matches. This CDR3 has 15 residues. The CDR3 coding sequence is TGTGCCAGCAGCCCCCGGGACTACCTCTACAATGAGCAGTTCTTC. Its translation is CASSPRDYLYNEQFF.

The chain links TRBV7-9 to TRBJ1-1, with a tentative D call TRBD1 (6 bases). The CDR3 spans 14 residues. Germline values: CDR1 SEHNR, CDR2 FQNEAQ (reference sequence). Trimming cost V 1 base and J 3 bases, with 9 bases left between them. CDR3 bases: TGTGCCAGCAGCTTAGGCAGGGGAGACACTGAAGCTTTCTTT. Translation gives CASSLGRGDTEAFF.

This chain links TRBV19 with TRBJ2-5, with a tentative D call TRBD2 (6 bases). The CDR3 runs to 13 residues. Trimming shortened V by 5 bases and J by 0 bases, and 7 bases separated the two germline ends. Germline-derived CDR1 and CDR2 are LNHDA and SQIVND (reference sequence). CDR3 residues: CASSGGYQETQYF. The CDR3 DNA reads TGTGCCAGTAGTGGGGGGTACCAAGAGACCCAGTACTTC.

This clone appeared a few times. This sequence joins TRBV2 and TRBJ2-1, with TRBD2 matching 7 bases. CDR1 is SNHLY, CDR2 FYNNEI, per germline. Trimming took 4 bases from V and 5 from J; bases not matched to a gene: 8. The CDR3 runs to 15 residues. The CDR3 nucleotides read TGTGCCAGCAGTGGCAGCAGCGGGAAGAACAATGAGCAGTTCTTC. This translates into CASSGSSGKNNEQFF.

The chain joins TRBV5-1 to TRBJ2-1; 10 bases map to TRBD2. This CDR3 has 15 amino acids. V dropped 3 bases and J dropped 5; count of bases not matched to a gene: 5. Germline CDR1 and CDR2: SGHRS and YFSETQ. This CDR3 reads CASSSWTSGHNEQFF. The CDR3 DNA reads TGCGCCAGCAGCTCCTGGACTAGCGGCCACAATGAGCAGTTCTTC.

This chain connects TRBV7-8 to TRBJ2-5, with D possibly matching TRBD1 (5 bases). Deletions cut 0 bases from V and 2 bases from J, with 10 bases between. CDR1 and CDR2 from the germline V gene are SGHVS and FQNEAQ. CDR3 length: 15 residues. The CDR3 region is CASSLAWGRQETQYF. The CDR3, as DNA: TGTGCCAGCAGCTTAGCGTGGGGCAGACAAGAGACCCAGTACTTC. Full variable domain (outside the CDR3, taken from reference TRBV7-8 and TRBJ2-5): GAGVSQSPRYKVAKRGQDVALRCDPISGHVSLFWYQQALGQGPEFLTYFQNEAQLDKSGLPSDRFFAERPEGSVSTLKIQRTQQEDSAVYLCASSLAWGRQETQYFGPGTRLLVL.

The rearrangement joins TRBV7-3 to TRBJ1-2; D is uncertain. The CDR3 is made up of 14 amino acids. Trimming cost V 4 bases and J 8 bases, with 17 bases left between them. CDR1 is SGHTA, CDR2 FQGTGA, per germline. CDR3 amino acids: CASSSEGWVEGYTF. The DNA for the CDR3 is TGTGCCAGCAGCTCAGAGGGCTGGGTTGAGGGCTACACCTTC.

The chain uses TRBV6-5 and TRBJ2-5; D is unresolved. The J call could be wrong; TRBJ2-7 is a better fit for the DNA end. The CDR3 is 11 residues long. From germline, CDR1 is MNHEY and CDR2 SVGAGI. The CDR3 is CASRENYEQYF. Here the CDR3 DNA reads TGTGCCAGCAGGGAAAACTACGAGCAGTACTTC.